Following are 13 T cell receptor beta chains from one sample sequenced in a study of blood T cell repertoires in COVID-19. Clones were read by immunoSEQ multiplex PCR, and TCRdb kept only the in-frame ones, dropping some. The sample records 390,000 or so clones, roughly 89% being singletons. Specimen: peripheral blood. These receptors were collected from a man aged 18 to 30 with active or convalescent COVID-19.

This clone was observed a single time. CDR3 DNA: TGTGCCAGCAGCCACAGGGCAGATGATGGCTACACCTTC. Protein: CASSHRADDGYTF. V gene TRBV7-3 combines with J gene TRBJ1-2; weak D call: TRBD1 (6 bases). The CDR3 has 13 amino acids. V was cut by 5 bases and J by 6 bases, with 13 bases left in between. The germline CDR1 and CDR2 sequences are SGHTA and FQGTGA.

The chain has TRBV28 and TRBJ2-7; the D gene is possibly TRBD2 (7 bases). Germline lookup yields CDR1 MDHEN and CDR2 SYDVKM. V shed 5 bases and J shed 5 bases, with 13 bases lying between them. This CDR3 has 13 amino acids. The CDR3 spells CASSIGGRDEQYF. The CDR3 region has the DNA TGTGCCAGCAGTATCGGGGGGCGGGACGAGCAGTACTTC.

This clone appeared once. This CDR3 is CAISESPGTGGEKLFF. CDR3 sequence (DNA): TGTGCCATCAGTGAGTCACCGGGGACAGGGGGTGAAAAACTGTTTTTT. The V gene is TRBV10-3, the J gene TRBJ1-4; 11 nucleotides agree with TRBD1. CDR3 length: 16 residues. J gave up 7 bases and V 0 bases, and 4 bases lay outside the gene matches. Germline CDR1 ENHRY, CDR2 SYGVKD.

This chain joins TRBV5-6 and TRBJ2-5; D gene uncertain. Germline V CDR1 and CDR2: SGHDT, YYEEEE. CDR3 length equals 12 residues. V was cut by 7 bases and J by 4 bases, with 11 bases left in between. The CDR3 bases are TGTGCCAGCGGCGGTTATGGAGAGACCCAGTACTTC. This encodes CASGGYGETQYF. The complete variable domain, with remaining parts taken from reference TRBV5-6 and TRBJ2-5, reads DAGVTQSPTHLIKTRGQQVTLRCSPKSGHDTVSWYQQALGQGPQFIFQYYEEEERQRGNFPDRFSGHQFPNYSSELNVNALLLGDSALYLCASGGYGETQYFGPGTRLLVL.

The chain employs TRBV9 and TRBJ1-2; D not certain. Germline assignment: CDR1 SGDLS and CDR2 YYNGEE. Trimming shortened V by 3 bases and J by 4 bases, and 13 bases separated the two germline ends. CDR3 length: 14 residues. CDR3: CASSERGGTYGYTF. The DNA of the CDR3 is TGTGCCAGCAGCGAACGGGGTGGTACCTATGGCTACACCTTC.

In DNA form, the CDR3 reads TGTGCCAGCAGCCCAACCCCGGGAGACCAAAGCTCCTATAATTCACCCCTCCACTTT. This gives the protein CASSPTPGDQSSYNSPLHF. The genes are TRBV9 and TRBJ1-6; no reliable D call. Trimming stripped 4 bases from V and 0 bases from J, with 20 bases between. Germline CDR1 reads SGDLS; CDR2 reads YYNGEE. This CDR3 has 19 amino acids. Complete variable domain (other parts from reference TRBV9 and TRBJ1-6): DSGVTQTPKHLITATGQRVTLRCSPRSGDLSVYWYQQSLDQGLQFLIQYYNGEERAKGNILERFSAQQFPDLHSELNLSSLELGDSALYFCASSPTPGDQSSYNSPLHFGNGTRLTVT.

The chain recombines TRBV5-1 with TRBJ1-5; D perhaps matches TRBD1 (6 bases). V shed 7 bases and J shed 1 base, with 9 bases lying between them. Germline CDR1 reads SGHRS; CDR2 reads YFSETQ. The length of the CDR3 is 13 residues. Here the CDR3 reads CASQGSSNQPQHF. The DNA for the CDR3 is TGCGCCAGCCAGGGGAGCAGCAATCAGCCCCAGCATTTT.

This clone was seen a few times. The chain has TRBV3-1 (or the pseudogene TRBV3-2) and TRBJ1-1, with D perhaps matching TRBD1 (6 bases). Deletions cut 1 base from V and 7 bases from J, with 10 bases between. In germline, CDR1 is LGHDT, CDR2 YNNKEL (reference sequence). This CDR3 has 13 residues. CDR3 protein: CASSQVTGLEAFF. The CDR3 DNA follows: TGTGCCAGCAGCCAAGTCACAGGGCTTGAAGCTTTCTTT.

This sequence joins TRBV28 and TRBJ1-2; no definite D call. The V end was cut by 2 bases, the J end by 2 bases, with 12 bases between. The CDR3 runs 15 residues. Germline V gene sequence: CDR1 MDHEN, CDR2 SYDVKM. CDR3 DNA sequence: TGTGCCAGCAGTTTAGGAGGACCGGGAAACTATGGCTACACCTTC. Protein sequence: CASSLGGPGNYGYTF.

This chain connects TRBV3-1 (or the pseudogene TRBV3-2) to TRBJ1-2, with D hard to call. Between the trimmed V and J ends, which lost 3 bases and 2 bases, there was a span of 10 bases. This CDR3 has 14 amino acids. CDR1 and CDR2 from the germline V gene are LGHDT and YNNKEL (reference sequence). The CDR3 bases are TGTGCCAGCAGCCAGCCGGGTAGGAACTATGGCTACACCTTC. Its protein product is CASSQPGRNYGYTF.

The rearrangement joins TRBV3-1 (or the pseudogene TRBV3-2) to TRBJ2-5; 10 bases fit TRBD2. J lost 5 bases, V lost 1 base, and 7 bases had no gene match. Per the germline V gene, CDR1 is LGHDT and CDR2 is YNNKEL (reference sequence). CDR3 length equals 16 residues. The CDR3 loop is CASSQVKRGGRETQYF. As DNA, the CDR3 is TGTGCCAGCAGCCAAGTGAAGCGGGGGGGCCGGGAGACCCAGTACTTC.

V gene TRBV12-1 combines with J gene TRBJ1-4. TRBV12-1 is assigned pseudogene status. CDR3 size: 17 residues. CDR3 protein: CASSFFVRTSADEKLFF. The CDR3 DNA is TGTGCCAGCAGCTTTTTCGTCCGGACTTCGGCGGATGAAAAACTGTTTTTT.

This rearrangement joins TRBV7-9 to TRBJ2-7, with 7 bases identical to TRBD1. The CDR3 runs 16 residues. In germline, CDR1 is SEHNR, CDR2 FQNEAQ (reference sequence). Trimming at V came to 6 bases and at J to 0 bases, leaving 11 bases not matched to a gene. CDR3 protein: CASSSPGQISSYEQYF. CDR3 coding DNA: TGTGCCAGCAGTTCTCCGGGACAGATAAGCTCCTACGAGCAGTACTTC.